Included here is one TCR beta chain sequence, with context. Its antigen remains unknown. The sample is drawn from a study of shared clonotypes between healthy human individuals. Regarding the study as a whole: Genetic and exposure-history diversity was limited by the few donors. The sole specimen, blood, was sampled, and tissue repertoires likely differ.

TCRdb's table, derived via immunoSEQ multiplex PCR, lists solely in-frame clones and lacks some. The sample lists about 2.4 million clones, roughly 93% occurring once. Germline loops: CDR1 SGHNT, CDR2 YYREEE (reference sequence). The CDR3 has 15 residues. Deletions cut 0 bases from V and 4 bases from J, with 13 bases between. This clonotype originated in a man aged 18-30 years in good health. Some clones in this sample may be carry-over from other donors' samples. The chain employs TRBV5-4 and TRBJ1-1; D not certain. Sequencing was carried out using naive CD4+ T cells from PBMCs. Subset described: CD45RA+ positively selected. CDR3 in DNA: TGTGCCAGCAGCTTGGCAAGGAGGGTTGGCACTGAAGCTTTCTTT. This encodes CASSLARRVGTEAFF.